The 31 T cell receptor beta chains below all came from one sample that was sequenced in a study of T-cell reconstitution after alpha-beta-depleted transplantation in children. Researchers prepared the TCRbeta library using unique molecular identifiers, the study reports. TCRdb reprocessed the PCR reads via MiXCR and lists one record per CDR3 protein. The table shows hundreds of thousands of distinct CDR3 sequences, with 10% to 15% occurring only once. Material: PBMCs, mostly from graft donor cells, obtained 360 days after TCRalphabeta/CD19-depleted stem cell transplant. These receptors were taken from a male patient younger than 18 who had a stem cell transplant for acute myeloid leukemia, so the T cells may come from the graft donor.

This clonotype was seen only a few times. This chain connects TRBV20-1 to TRBJ2-3; TRBD2 matches at 12 bases. The V gene's germline CDR1 is DFQATT and CDR2 SNEGSKA (reference sequence). Germline trimming cut 3 bases from V and 2 bases from J; bases unmatched to any gene: 9. The CDR3 runs to 17 residues. CDR3 sequence reads: CSASHGLAGLNTDTQYF. In nucleotides, the CDR3 is TGCAGTGCTAGTCATGGACTAGCGGGATTGAACACAGATACGCAGTATTTT.

V is TRBV11-2 and J is TRBJ1-1; D is undetermined. Germline V gene sequence: CDR1 SGHAT, CDR2 FQNNGV. CDR3 length equals 14 residues. V was shortened by 4 bases and J by 4 bases, with 13 bases between the two germline ends. The CDR3 here is CASSSTVSGTEAFF. For the CDR3, the DNA is TGTGCCAGCAGCTCAACAGTATCGGGCACTGAAGCTTTCTTT.

This clonotype came up a few times. The rearrangement links TRBV14 to TRBJ1-6; weak D call: TRBD1 (5 bases). Trimming took 1 base from V and 8 from J, leaving 15 bases between them. CDR1 SGHDN and CDR2 FVKESK come from the germline V gene. The CDR3 spans 16 residues. The CDR3 DNA reads as TGTGCCAGCAGCCAAGGTGCGGGACGGGGGGATTCACCCCTCCACTTT. It encodes CASSQGAGRGDSPLHF.

The chain employs TRBV6-2 or TRBV6-3 and TRBJ2-1, with 11 bases matching TRBD2. The germline V gene has CDR1 MNHEY and CDR2 SVGEGT. The CDR3 contains 13 residues. V shed 7 bases, J shed 5 bases, and the junction held 1 base outside the gene matches. CDR3 coding DNA: TGTGCCAGCACACTAGCGGGGGACAATGAGCAGTTCTTC. It specifies CASTLAGDNEQFF.

With regard to this clonotype: One junction end does not reproduce the germline sequence, and a read error may be involved. The rearrangement uses TRBV9 and TRBJ2-7, with 13 bases fitting TRBD2. Germline V gene data show CDR1 as SGDLS and CDR2 as YYNGEE. This CDR3 has 15 amino acids. The CDR3 loop is CVSSVGTSGTYEQYF. For the CDR3, the DNA is TGTGTCAGCAGCGTAGGGACTAGCGGGACCTACGAGCAGTACTTC.

This chain joins TRBV7-9 and TRBJ2-3; 8 bases are shared with TRBD2. This CDR3 has 15 residues. Germline assignment: CDR1 SEHNR and CDR2 FQNEAQ (reference sequence). Trimming at V came to 5 bases and at J to 5 bases, leaving 9 bases not matched to a gene. This CDR3 reads CASSPQRETRDTQYF. CDR3 DNA sequence: TGTGCCAGCAGCCCCCAGCGGGAGACGAGAGATACGCAGTATTTT. Variable domain in full (rest from reference TRBV7-9 and TRBJ2-3): DTGVSQNPRHKITKRGQNVTFRCDPISEHNRLYWYRQTLGQGPEFLTYFQNEAQLEKSRLLSDRFSAERPKGSFSTLEIQRTEQGDSAMYLCASSPQRETRDTQYFGPGTRLTVL.

Turning to this clonotype: This clone may be a read error of a much larger clone one base away. The CDR3 ends on some other residue instead of the conserved phenylalanine or tryptophan, so this is likely a read error. V usage is TRBV4-3 and J usage is TRBJ1-1; D gene ambiguous. V lost 2 bases, J lost 4 bases, and 11 bases lay in between. The CDR3 covers 14 residues. The V gene's germline CDR1 is LGHNA and CDR2 YSLEER. CDR3 sequence reads: CASSQILRSTEAFC. CDR3 nucleotide sequence: TGCGCCAGCAGCCAAATTCTACGGAGCACTGAAGCTTTCTGT.

This clonotype was seen a few times. The chain uses TRBV9 and TRBJ1-1, with a possible D match to TRBD1 (5 bases). Deletions cut 0 bases from V and 1 base from J, with 10 bases between. The CDR3 runs 15 residues. Germline V lookup: CDR1 SGDLS, CDR2 YYNGEE. CDR3 coding DNA: TGTGCCAGCAGCGTAGTGGGGGTGGGGAACACTGAAGCTTTCTTT. This gives the protein CASSVVGVGNTEAFF.

As to this clonotype: A junction boundary mismatches the germline segment, possibly from a read error. The chain uses TRBV7-7 and TRBJ2-1; TRBD2 matches 7 bases. The germline gives CDR1 SSHAT, CDR2 FNYEAQ (reference sequence). The CDR3 runs 15 residues. The CDR3 loop is CASSLESSGTYEQFF. Written as DNA, the CDR3 is TGTGCTAGCAGCCTAGAATCGAGCGGGACCTATGAGCAGTTCTTC.

A note on this clonotype: A much larger clone lies one base from this, so it may be a read error. The rearrangement uses TRBV29-1 and TRBJ2-7, with TRBD2 matching 9 bases. The V gene's germline CDR1 is SQVTM and CDR2 ANQGSEA. Trimming at V came to 4 bases and at J to 0 bases, leaving 4 bases not matched to a gene. This CDR3 is 14 amino acids long. The CDR3 nucleotides are TGCAGCGTTGTTACTAGCGGGTACTCCTACGAGCAGTACTTC. This gives the protein CSVVTSGYSYEQYF.

This clonotype came up a few times. V gene TRBV6-2 or TRBV6-3 combines with J gene TRBJ2-7; 10 nucleotides match TRBD2. Germline V lookup: CDR1 MNHEY, CDR2 SVGEGT. V gave up 2 bases and J gave up 5 bases; unmatched junction bases: 12. The CDR3 totals 17 residues. DNA of the CDR3: TGTGCCAGCAGTTACGGGATAGCGGGAGGCCGCTTTGACGAGCAGTACTTC. Translating gives CASSYGIAGGRFDEQYF.

This chain joins TRBV30 and TRBJ2-1; D unresolved. The germline V gene encodes CDR1 GTSNPN and CDR2 SVGIG (reference sequence). This CDR3 has 14 residues. The V end was cut by 0 bases, the J end by 8 bases, with 14 bases between. In nucleotides, the CDR3 is TGTGCCTGGAGTGTAACGGAGAGATACTATGAGCAGTTCTTC. Amino acids: CAWSVTERYYEQFF.

This clonotype was seen more than once but under ten times. This chain joins TRBV12-3 or TRBV12-4 and TRBJ1-5; no reliable D call. The V end lost 5 bases, the J end lost 1 base, and 15 bases lay between the germline ends. This CDR3 has 16 residues. CDR3 sequence (DNA): TGTGCCAGCAGTCCCGACGGTATACTAAGCAATCAGCCCCAGCATTTT. This translates into CASSPDGILSNQPQHF.

This clonotype has a handful of counts. The V gene is TRBV5-1, the J gene TRBJ2-7; TRBD2 matches 8 bases. CDR3 length: 16 residues. Losses at the gene ends were 0 bases for V and 3 bases for J; bases not matched to a gene: 8. Germline V gene lookup returns CDR1 SGHRS and CDR2 YFSETQ. The chain's CDR3 is CASSLVRAGELYEQYF. The CDR3 nucleotides are TGCGCCAGCAGCTTGGTCCGAGCGGGAGAACTCTACGAGCAGTACTTC.

There are many counts of this clonotype. The chain recombines TRBV5-1 with TRBJ2-1, with unresolved D. There are 14 residues in the CDR3. Germline CDR1 reads SGHRS; CDR2 reads YFSETQ. The V gene lost 6 bases and the J gene lost 5 bases, with 15 bases spanning the gap. The CDR3 DNA sequence: TGCGCCAGCAAACCGGCGGATCTTAACAATGAGCAGTTCTTC. This gives the protein CASKPADLNNEQFF. Drawing the rest from reference TRBV5-1 and TRBJ2-1, the complete variable domain is KAGVTQTPRYLIKTRGQQVTLSCSPISGHRSVSWYQQTPGQGLQFLFEYFSETQRNKGNFPGRFSGRQFSNSRSEMNVSTLELGDSALYLCASKPADLNNEQFFGPGTRLTVL.

The sample holds many counts of this clonotype. This chain links TRBV20-1 with TRBJ2-7, with 7 positions matching TRBD1. The CDR3 has 14 residues. Per germline, CDR1 DFQATT and CDR2 SNEGSKA (reference sequence). J lost 5 bases, V lost 2 bases, and 9 bases had no gene match. DNA for the CDR3: TGCAGTGCTAGAATATCAGGACAGGTCCACGAGCAGTACTTC. Amino acids: CSARISGQVHEQYF.

The chain has TRBV4-1 and TRBJ2-3, with D unclear. CDR1 is MGHRA, CDR2 YSYEKL, per germline. This CDR3 contains 15 residues. The V end lost 1 base, the J end lost 0 bases, and 8 bases lay between the germline ends. The CDR3 sequence is CASSQVVASTDTQYF. DNA of the CDR3: TGCGCCAGCAGCCAAGTGGTGGCTAGCACAGATACGCAGTATTTT.

This clonotype turned up a few times. The V and J genes are TRBV28 and TRBJ2-3, with D maybe TRBD1 (6 bases). Germline CDR1 and CDR2: MDHEN and SYDVKM. CDR3 length: 15 amino acids. V was cut by 7 bases and J by 5 bases, with 19 bases left in between. The CDR3 loop is CASILSGEIGDTQYF. CDR3 nucleotide sequence: TGTGCCAGCATCTTATCAGGGGAGATTGGAGATACGCAGTATTTT. Using reference TRBV28 and TRBJ2-3 for the parts outside the CDR3, the full variable domain is DVKVTQSSRYLVKRTGEKVFLECVQDMDHENMFWYRQDPGLGLRLIYFSYDVKMKEKGDIPEGYSVSREKKERFSLILESASTNQTSMYLCASILSGEIGDTQYFGPGTRLTVL.

This clonotype was counted many times. The V call is TRBV20-1, the J call TRBJ2-3, with TRBD2 matching over 7 bases. The CDR3 sequence is 12 residues long. Trimming at V came to 6 bases and at J to 0 bases, leaving 0 bases not matched to a gene. The V gene's germline CDR1 is DFQATT and CDR2 SNEGSKA (reference sequence). DNA for the CDR3: TGCAGTGCACTAGCGAGCACAGATACGCAGTATTTT. The encoded protein is CSALASTDTQYF.

The chain links TRBV7-2 to TRBJ2-2, with 14 bases lining up with TRBD2. Germline loops: CDR1 SGHTA, CDR2 FQGNSA. This CDR3 comprises 16 residues. J was trimmed by 6 bases and V by 1 base; bases with no gene match: 1. The CDR3 reads CASSLGGLAGAGELFF. CDR3 DNA sequence: TGTGCCAGCAGCTTAGGGGGACTAGCGGGAGCCGGGGAGCTGTTTTTT.

The V and J genes are TRBV7-9 and TRBJ2-1, with D possibly being TRBD2 (6 bases). CDR1 and CDR2 (germline): SEHNR, FQNEAQ (reference sequence). This CDR3 spans 17 amino acids. Trimming shortened V by 4 bases and J by 5 bases, and 21 bases separated the two germline ends. The CDR3 loop reads CASSSTKVTSSNNEQFF. CDR3 DNA sequence: TGTGCCAGCAGCTCAACGAAGGTTACTAGCAGCAACAATGAGCAGTTCTTC.

This clonotype has just a few counts. The V and J genes are TRBV29-1 and TRBJ1-2, with 10 nucleotides matching TRBD1. CDR3 length: 14 residues. V was clipped by 4 bases and J by 4 bases; unmatched bases: 6. CDR1 and CDR2 from the germline V gene are SQVTM and ANQGSEA. CDR3 amino acids: CSVAGTGEAYGYTF. DNA of the CDR3: TGCAGCGTTGCTGGGACAGGGGAAGCCTATGGCTACACCTTC.

This clonotype showed up just a few times. The CDR3 nucleotides are TGTGCCAGCACCTTTGTCGGTCCGGGGTTTGGCGATTTAGAGACCCAGTACTTC. Translated, it gives CASTFVGPGFGDLETQYF. The chain uses TRBV27 and TRBJ2-5, with a weak D call TRBD2 (5 bases). V lost 7 bases to trimming and J lost 4 bases, with 28 bases between them. The CDR3 loop spans 18 amino acids. Per the germline V gene, CDR1 is MNHEY and CDR2 is SMNVEV (reference sequence).

This clonotype was counted a few times. The chain uses TRBV27 and TRBJ2-1; 7 positions match TRBD2. The CDR3 loop spans 18 amino acids. Germline values: CDR1 MNHEY, CDR2 SMNVEV (reference sequence). J gave up 7 bases and V 0 bases, and 15 bases lay outside the gene matches. The CDR3 coding sequence is TGTGCCAGCAGTTTATCGCTGCCGATGGTTCTCGGGAGGAATGAGCAGTTCTTC. Translated: CASSLSLPMVLGRNEQFF.

The rearrangement uses TRBV20-1 and TRBJ2-7; TRBD2 agrees at 8 bases. The V gene's germline CDR1 is DFQATT and CDR2 SNEGSKA (reference sequence). The CDR3 runs 14 residues. The J segment lost 0 bases and the V segment lost 5 bases, leaving 6 bases of the junction unmatched. DNA for the CDR3: TGCAGTGCTTATAGCAGCGGGAGCTCCTACGAGCAGTACTTC. As protein: CSAYSSGSSYEQYF.

Ten or more counts support this clonotype. The chain employs TRBV20-1 and TRBJ2-7; no clear D. V lost 3 bases and J 3 bases, leaving 12 bases between the germline ends. This CDR3 spans 13 amino acids. Germline V CDR1 and CDR2: DFQATT, SNEGSKA (reference sequence). CDR3 sequence reads: CSASPGGFYEQYF. The CDR3 DNA sequence: TGCAGTGCTAGCCCAGGCGGATTCTACGAGCAGTACTTC.

This clonotype showed up just once. The chain combines TRBV10-2 with TRBJ2-7; D ambiguous. Germline lookup yields CDR1 WSHSY and CDR2 SAAADI. V dropped 4 bases and J dropped 2 bases, with 12 bases sitting between them. The CDR3 is 14 residues long. CDR3 protein: CASSAPGGPYEQYF. CDR3 in DNA: TGCGCCAGCAGTGCACCGGGTGGCCCCTACGAGCAGTACTTC.

The chain couples TRBV28 to TRBJ2-1; maybe TRBD2 (6 bases). V lost 8 bases and J lost 0, with 14 bases in between. From germline, CDR1 is MDHEN and CDR2 SYDVKM. This CDR3 has 15 amino acids. The CDR3: CASLPSENSYNEQFF. CDR3 DNA: TGTGCCAGCTTACCTAGCGAGAACTCCTACAATGAGCAGTTCTTC.

The rearrangement uses TRBV29-1 and TRBJ1-1, with a possible D match to TRBD1 (5 bases). The CDR3 length is 16 residues. Per the germline V gene, CDR1 is SQVTM and CDR2 is ANQGSEA. Trimming shortened V by 5 bases and J by 7 bases, and 26 bases separated the two germline ends. The CDR3 spells CSVPSGIENHDVEAFF. DNA for the CDR3: TGCAGCGTTCCCTCAGGGATCGAGAACCATGATGTTGAAGCTTTCTTT.

This clonotype appeared a few times. The rearrangement joins TRBV7-9 to TRBJ2-3; a weak D match, TRBD2 (6 bases). The CDR3 spans 15 residues. Trimming stripped 2 bases from V and 1 base from J, with 10 bases between. CDR1 is SEHNR, CDR2 FQNEAQ, per germline (reference sequence). The CDR3 loop reads CASSLRASGTDTQYF. CDR3 bases: TGTGCCAGCAGCTTAAGGGCTAGCGGCACAGATACGCAGTATTTT.

This clonotype was counted at least ten times. This chain links TRBV7-2 with TRBJ2-7, with 10 bases aligning to TRBD2. Per germline, CDR1 SGHTA and CDR2 FQGNSA. This CDR3 has 16 amino acids. V shed 2 bases and J 5 bases; nucleotides not matched to a gene: 9. CDR3 nucleotide sequence: TGTGCCAGCAGCTTAAGGCTAGCGGGAGAAATGAACGAGCAGTACTTC. It encodes CASSLRLAGEMNEQYF.